The rows below give T cell receptor beta chains drawn from one sample of a study of identical twins. TCRdb re-called the 5' RACE reads with MiXCR, one entry per CDR3 protein. The repertoire includes hundreds of thousands of distinct CDR3 sequences, 8% to 9% of them detected once, and 0.75% to 1% sits in the top ten. This sample was also put to use in a study of yellow fever vaccine responses in identical twins.

Sample: PBMCs. All receptors derive from a woman under 30 in good health. The CDR3 runs from the conserved cysteine through the conserved F or W. A D gene is named only where the DNA matches it firmly. Only some rows state a clone size, as once, few, many or a class for expanded clones.

d_call cdr3_length j_call clone_size v_call cdr3_nt cdr3_aa
- 13 TRBJ1-2 - TRBV6-2/TRBV6-3 TGTGCCAGCAGTTACGACGAGAACTATGGCTACACCTTC CASSYDENYGYTF
- 15 TRBJ2-7 - TRBV14 TGTGCCAGCAGCCAAGCTTTCGGGGCAGTGTACGAGCAGTACTTC CASSQAFGAVYEQYF
- 14 TRBJ2-1 many TRBV7-2 TGTGCCAGCAAGAGACAGGATTCCTACAATGAGCAGTTCTTC CASKRQDSYNEQFF
TRBD1 14 TRBJ2-7 - TRBV7-8 TGTGCCAGCAGCTTAGCGCGACAGGGGTACGAGCAGTACTTC CASSLARQGYEQYF
- 12 TRBJ2-1 few TRBV20-1 TGCATCGTTAGGGGCTCCTACAATGAGCAGTTCTTC CIVRGSYNEQFF
- 16 TRBJ1-1 - TRBV3-1 TGTGCCAGCAGCCGGAATAACCAGGGGATGAACACTGAAGCTTTCTTT CASSRNNQGMNTEAFF
- 15 TRBJ2-3 - TRBV7-9 TGTGCCAGCAGCTTAGCAGGGACTCGAGGAAATACGCAGTATTTT CASSLAGTRGNTQYF
- 14 TRBJ2-1 - TRBV24-1 TGTGCCACCAGTGAAGACAGAGCCCACAATGAGCAGTTCTTC CATSEDRAHNEQFF
TRBD1 14 TRBJ2-5 - TRBV6-1 TGTGCCAGCAGACCCACAGGGGGCCGTGAGACCCAGTACTTC CASRPTGGRETQYF
- 13 TRBJ2-1 many TRBV29-1 TGCAGCGTCCGCCGGGACATCATCAATGAGCAGTTCTTC CSVRRDIINEQFF
TRBD2 15 TRBJ2-7 few TRBV6-5 TGTGCCAGCAGTAACTTAGCGGGAGGCTCCTACGAGCAGTACTTC CASSNLAGGSYEQYF
- 15 TRBJ2-1 many TRBV21-1 TGTGCCAGCAGCAAATACGGCGAGGGAAACAATGAGCAGTTCTTC CASSKYGEGNNEQFF
- 15 TRBJ2-7 - TRBV4-3 TGCGCCAGCAGCCAAGAATTGTACTCCTCCTACGAGCAGTACTTC CASSQELYSSYEQYF
- 13 TRBJ1-1 few TRBV3-1 TGTGCCAGCAGCCAAGGTACAGTCACTGAAGCTTTCTTT CASSQGTVTEAFF
- 14 TRBJ2-3 few TRBV20-1 TGCAGTGCTAGAGACCCCCGGGAACTTGATACGCAGTATTTT CSARDPRELDTQYF